This TCR beta chain was sequenced for a study of blood T cell repertoires in COVID-19. TCRdb keeps only in-frame clones here, not all; method: immunoSEQ multiplex PCR. The sample contains around 93,000 clones, 77% of which appear only once. This sequence was found in a woman older than 75 with acute or convalescent COVID-19. Sequenced: peripheral blood.

The CDR3 is CASSLAGQGLNYGYTF. The CDR3 DNA reads TGCGCCAGCAGCTTGGCGGGACAGGGGCTTAACTATGGCTACACCTTC. V usage is TRBV5-1 and J usage is TRBJ1-2; TRBD1 matches 10 bases. Unmatched junction bases numbered 3, after V lost 0 bases and J lost 1 base. The CDR3 consists of 16 residues. In germline, CDR1 is SGHRS, CDR2 YFSETQ.